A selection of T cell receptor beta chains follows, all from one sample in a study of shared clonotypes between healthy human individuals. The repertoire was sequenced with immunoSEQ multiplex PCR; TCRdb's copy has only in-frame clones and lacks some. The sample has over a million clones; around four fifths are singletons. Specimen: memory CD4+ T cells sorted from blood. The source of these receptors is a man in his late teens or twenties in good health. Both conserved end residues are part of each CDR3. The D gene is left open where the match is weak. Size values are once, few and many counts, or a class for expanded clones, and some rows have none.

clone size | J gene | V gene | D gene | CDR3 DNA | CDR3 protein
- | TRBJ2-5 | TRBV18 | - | TGTGCCAGCTCACCACAGCAACGGGGAGAGACCCAGTACTTC | CASSPQQRGETQYF
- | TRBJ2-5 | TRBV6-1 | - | TGTGCCAGCCGTCGCCAGTCCCAAGAGACCCAGTACTTC | CASRRQSQETQYF
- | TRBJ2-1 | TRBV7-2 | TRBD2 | TGTGCCAGCAGCCTCCCTAGCGGAGTCGGGTACAATGAGCAGTTCTTC | CASSLPSGVGYNEQFF
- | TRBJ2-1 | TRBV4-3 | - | TGCGCCAGCAGCCAAGATGGAGCAACTTCCTCCTACAATGAGCAGTTCTTC | CASSQDGATSSYNEQFF
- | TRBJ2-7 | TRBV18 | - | TGTGCCAGCTCACCAGCAGGGGTGGCCTACGAGCAGTACTTC | CASSPAGVAYEQYF
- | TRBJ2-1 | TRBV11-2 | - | TGTGCCAGCAGCTTAGAGCAGGGGCGGAACAATGAGCAGTTCTTC | CASSLEQGRNNEQFF
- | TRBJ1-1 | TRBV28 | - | TGTGCCAGCAGTTTAGTGGGACTCTTGAACACTGAAGCTTTCTTT | CASSLVGLLNTEAFF
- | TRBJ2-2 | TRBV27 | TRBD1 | TGTGCCAGCAGCAGACAGACAGGGGCCAACACCGGGGAGCTGTTTTTT | CASSRQTGANTGELFF
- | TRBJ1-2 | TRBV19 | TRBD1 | TGTGCCAGTAGTATAGATCTTCCGGGACAGGGCACGCAGAGAGGTGGCGGCTACACCTTC | CASSIDLPGQGTQRGGGYTF
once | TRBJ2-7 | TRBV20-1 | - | TGCAGTGCTAGTCTAGGCTCCGAGCAGTACTTC | CSASLGSEQYF
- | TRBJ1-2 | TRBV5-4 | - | TGTGCCAGCAGCTTGGATCGGTTGGGAGGGATAAGAGGCTACACCTTC | CASSLDRLGGIRGYTF
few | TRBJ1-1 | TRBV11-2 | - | TGTGCCAGCAGCCTAATAGAAGGGACTGAAGCTTTCTTT | CASSLIEGTEAFF
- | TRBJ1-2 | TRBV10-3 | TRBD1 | TGTGCCATCAAATCCACACAGGGGGCAGACTATGGCTACACCTTC | CAIKSTQGADYGYTF
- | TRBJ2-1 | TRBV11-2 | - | TGTGCCAGCAGCTTGGAGGGACTGCCCGTAGGTGAGCAGTTCTTC | CASSLEGLPVGEQFF
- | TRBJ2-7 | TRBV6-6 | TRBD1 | TGTGCCAGCACCTCAGACAGGGTCGAGCAGTACTTC | CASTSDRVEQYF
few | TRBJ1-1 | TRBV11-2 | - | TGTGCCAGCAGCTACCTTGAGGGAAAATTTACTGAAGCTTTCTTT | CASSYLEGKFTEAFF
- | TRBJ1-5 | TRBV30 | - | TGTGCCTGGAGTCCGGGCCCTAATCAGCCCCAGCATTTT | CAWSPGPNQPQHF
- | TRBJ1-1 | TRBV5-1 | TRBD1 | TGCGCCACCGGGACAGGTGGGGGGAACACTGAAGCTTTCTTT | CATGTGGGNTEAFF
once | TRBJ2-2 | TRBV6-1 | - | TGTGCCAGCAGGGAATTGACATTTACCGGGGAGCTGTTTTTT | CASRELTFTGELFF
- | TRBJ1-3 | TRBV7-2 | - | TGTGCCAGCAGCTTAGGAGGGGTGGCTGGAAACACCATATATTTT | CASSLGGVAGNTIYF
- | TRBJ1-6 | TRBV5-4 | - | TGTGCCAGCAGCCGGGACAAAACTAATTCACCCCTCCACTTT | CASSRDKTNSPLHF
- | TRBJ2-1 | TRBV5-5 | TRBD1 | TGTGCCAGCAGCCCCCGGGACAGGACCTACAATGAGCAGTTCTTC | CASSPRDRTYNEQFF
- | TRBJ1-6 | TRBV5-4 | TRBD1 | TGTGCCAGCAGCGATACAGGGGTAACACCCCTCCACTTT | CASSDTGVTPLHF
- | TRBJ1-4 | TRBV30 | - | TGTGCCTGCCGGGCGGCCGATGAAAAACTGTTTTTT | CACRAADEKLFF
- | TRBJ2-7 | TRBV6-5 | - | TGTGCCAGCACCTCGGGTGGACCTCGCCGCGAGCAGTACTTC | CASTSGGPRREQYF
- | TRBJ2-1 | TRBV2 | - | TGTGCCATCCAGGGACACCACAATGAGCAGTTCTTC | CAIQGHHNEQFF
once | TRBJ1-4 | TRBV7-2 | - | TGTGCCAGCAGCGTCCGGGGTTCGGAACTGTTTTTT | CASSVRGSELFF
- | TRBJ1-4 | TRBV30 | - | TGTGCCTGGAGTGAAAATCGCAGGGAACTGTTTTTT | CAWSENRRELFF
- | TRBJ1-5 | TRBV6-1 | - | TGTGCCAGCAGTGCCGGGGACAATAACAATCAGCCCCAGCATTTT | CASSAGDNNNQPQHF
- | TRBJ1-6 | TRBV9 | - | TGTGCCAGCAGCGTAGATCAGATCTATAATTCACCCCTCCACTTT | CASSVDQIYNSPLHF
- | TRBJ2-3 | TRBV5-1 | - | TGCGCCAGCAGCTCCGGGCTACTGGGGCCCACAGATACGCAGTATTTT | CASSSGLLGPTDTQYF
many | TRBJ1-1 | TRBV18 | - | TGTGCCAGCTCAGGAGGGGCAGGTGGGATCGACACTGAAGCTTTCTTT | CASSGGAGGIDTEAFF
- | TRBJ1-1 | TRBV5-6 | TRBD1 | TGTGCCAGCAGCTTGGAGACAGGGAAGGTGAACACTGAAGCTTTCTTT | CASSLETGKVNTEAFF
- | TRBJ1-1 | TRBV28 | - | TGTGCCAGCAGTTTTGGGACCTCCGGAGGCGCTGAAGCTTTCTTT | CASSFGTSGGAEAFF
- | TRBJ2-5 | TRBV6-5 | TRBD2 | TGTGCCAGCCAAGGACTAGCGGGGCCACTCGGGACCCAGTACTTC | CASQGLAGPLGTQYF
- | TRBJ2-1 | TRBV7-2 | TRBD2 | TGTGCCAGCAGCACCTGGACTAGCGGGAGTAATGAGCAGTTCTTC | CASSTWTSGSNEQFF
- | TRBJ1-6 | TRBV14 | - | TGTGCCAGCAGCCTCGTTTCTGGGTATAATTCACCCCTCCACTTT | CASSLVSGYNSPLHF
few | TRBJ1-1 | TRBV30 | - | TGTGCCTATGGGCAGGGAGGGAACACTGAAGCTTTCTTT | CAYGQGGNTEAFF
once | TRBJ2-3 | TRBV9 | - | TGTGCCAGCAGCGTAGGTCCGCAGACCTTGCGAGATACGCAGTATTTT | CASSVGPQTLRDTQYF
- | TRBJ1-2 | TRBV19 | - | TGTGCCAGTAGTAGCCCGACAGGCGCTATTGGCTACACCTTC | CASSSPTGAIGYTF
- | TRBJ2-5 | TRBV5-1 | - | TGCGCCAGCAGCTTAGGACACACCCAAGAGACCCAGTACTTC | CASSLGHTQETQYF
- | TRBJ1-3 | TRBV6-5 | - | TGTGCCACCAGAGGGGTTCCTGGAAACACCATATATTTT | CATRGVPGNTIYF
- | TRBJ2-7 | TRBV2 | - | TGTGCCAGCAGCGCGCGAACAGGATTTTACGAGCAGTACTTC | CASSARTGFYEQYF
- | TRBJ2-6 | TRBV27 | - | TGTGCCAGCAGTCCCTCGGGACTCCCCTTCTCTGGGGCCAACGTCCTGACTTTC | CASSPSGLPFSGANVLTF
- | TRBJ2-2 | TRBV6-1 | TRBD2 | TGTGCCAGCAGTGAAACGCGGGGGGGAGGCACCGGGGAGCTGTTTTTT | CASSETRGGGTGELFF
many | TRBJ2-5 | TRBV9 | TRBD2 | TGTGCCAGCAGCGTAGGACTAGCGGGAGGGTTTGAGACCCAGTACTTC | CASSVGLAGGFETQYF
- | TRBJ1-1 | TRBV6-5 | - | TGTGCCAGCAGGACAGGTGATCAAGCTTTCTTT | CASRTGDQAFF
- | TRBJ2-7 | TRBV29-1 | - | TGCAGCGTTGAAGAAGGAGACAGACCCTACGAGCAGTACTTC | CSVEEGDRPYEQYF
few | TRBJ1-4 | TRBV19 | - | TGTGCCAGTAGTATTGGAAGCAATAATGAAAAACTGTTTTTT | CASSIGSNNEKLFF
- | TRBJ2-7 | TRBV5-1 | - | TGCGCCAGCAGCCTGGGTTCCCTCGGGAACGAGCAGTACTTC | CASSLGSLGNEQYF
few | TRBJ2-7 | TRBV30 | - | TGTGCCTGGAGTGTAAAGCCGGGGGAGCAGTACTTC | CAWSVKPGEQYF
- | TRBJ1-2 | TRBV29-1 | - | TGCAGCGTTCCGACAGACTTGGGAAATGGCTACACCTTC | CSVPTDLGNGYTF
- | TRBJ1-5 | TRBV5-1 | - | TGCGCCAGCAGCTGGGGACCGATTAATCAGCCCCAGCATTTT | CASSWGPINQPQHF
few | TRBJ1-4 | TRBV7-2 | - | TGTGCCAGCAGCCCCAAAGTCCAGGGGATTAATGAAAAACTGTTTTTT | CASSPKVQGINEKLFF
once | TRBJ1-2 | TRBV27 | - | TGTGCCAGCAGTCGCGGGACAAACTATGGCTACACCTTC | CASSRGTNYGYTF